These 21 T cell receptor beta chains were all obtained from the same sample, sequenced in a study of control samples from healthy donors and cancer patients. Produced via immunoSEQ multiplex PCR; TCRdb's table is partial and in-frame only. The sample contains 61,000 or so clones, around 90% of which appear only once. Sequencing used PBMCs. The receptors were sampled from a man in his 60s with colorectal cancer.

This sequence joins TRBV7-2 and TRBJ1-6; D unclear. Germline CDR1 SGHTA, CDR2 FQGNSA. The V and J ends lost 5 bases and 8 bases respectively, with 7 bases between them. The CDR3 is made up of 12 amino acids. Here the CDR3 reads CASSRPDSPLHF. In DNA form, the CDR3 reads TGTGCCAGCAGCCGCCCTGATTCACCCCTCCACTTT.

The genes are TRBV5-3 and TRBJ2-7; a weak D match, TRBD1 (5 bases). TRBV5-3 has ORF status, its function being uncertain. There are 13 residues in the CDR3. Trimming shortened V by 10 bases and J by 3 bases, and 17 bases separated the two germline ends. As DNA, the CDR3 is TGTGCCCGCCCTCCAGGGTTTGACTACGAGCAGTACTTC. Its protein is CARPPGFDYEQYF.

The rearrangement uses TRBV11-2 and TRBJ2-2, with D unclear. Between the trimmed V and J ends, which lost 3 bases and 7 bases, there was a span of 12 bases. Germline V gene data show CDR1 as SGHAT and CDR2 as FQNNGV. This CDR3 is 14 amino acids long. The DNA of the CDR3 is TGTGCCAGCAGCTTTACCTATTTTGGCGGGGAGCTGTTTTTT. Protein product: CASSFTYFGGELFF.

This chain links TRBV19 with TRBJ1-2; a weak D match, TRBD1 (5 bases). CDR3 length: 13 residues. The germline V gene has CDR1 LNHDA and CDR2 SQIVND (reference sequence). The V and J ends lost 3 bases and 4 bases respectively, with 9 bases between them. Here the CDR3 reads CASSIGDVYGYTF. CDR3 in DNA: TGTGCCAGTAGTATCGGGGACGTCTATGGCTACACCTTC. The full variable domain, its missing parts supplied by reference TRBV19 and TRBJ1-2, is DGGITQSPKYLFRKEGQNVTLSCEQNLNHDAMYWYRQDPGQGLRLIYYSQIVNDFQKGDIAEGYSVSREKKESFPLTVTSAQKNPTAFYLCASSIGDVYGYTFGSGTRLTVV.

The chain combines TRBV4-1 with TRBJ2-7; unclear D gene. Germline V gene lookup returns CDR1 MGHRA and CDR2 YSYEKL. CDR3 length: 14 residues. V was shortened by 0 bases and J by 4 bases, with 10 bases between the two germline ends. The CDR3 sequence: CASSQDGGVYEQYF. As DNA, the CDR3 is TGCGCCAGCAGCCAAGATGGTGGGGTTTACGAGCAGTACTTC.

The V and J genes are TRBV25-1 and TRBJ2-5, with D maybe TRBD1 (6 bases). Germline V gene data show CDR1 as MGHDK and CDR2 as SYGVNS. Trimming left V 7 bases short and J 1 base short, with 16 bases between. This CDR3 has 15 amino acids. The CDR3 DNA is TGTGCCAGCACGGTGATGACAGGTCTCCAAGAGACCCAGTACTTC. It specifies CASTVMTGLQETQYF. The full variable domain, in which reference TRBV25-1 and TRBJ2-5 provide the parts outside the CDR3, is EADIYQTPRYLVIGTGKKITLECSQTMGHDKMYWYQQDPGMELHLIHYSYGVNSTEKGDLSSESTVSRIRTEHFPLTLESARPSHTSQYLCASTVMTGLQETQYFGPGTRLLVL.

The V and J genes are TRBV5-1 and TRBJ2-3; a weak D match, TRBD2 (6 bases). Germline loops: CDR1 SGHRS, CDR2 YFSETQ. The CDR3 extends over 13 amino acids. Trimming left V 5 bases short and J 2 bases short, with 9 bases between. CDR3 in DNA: TGCGCCAGCAGGGGACTTCCCACAGATACGCAGTATTTT. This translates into CASRGLPTDTQYF.

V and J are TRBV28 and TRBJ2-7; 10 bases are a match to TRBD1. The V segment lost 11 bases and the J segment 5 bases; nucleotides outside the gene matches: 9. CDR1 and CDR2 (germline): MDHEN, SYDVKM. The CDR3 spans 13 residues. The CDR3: CAAGGQGSHEQYF. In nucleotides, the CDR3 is TGTGCCGCCGGGGGACAGGGGAGCCACGAGCAGTACTTC.

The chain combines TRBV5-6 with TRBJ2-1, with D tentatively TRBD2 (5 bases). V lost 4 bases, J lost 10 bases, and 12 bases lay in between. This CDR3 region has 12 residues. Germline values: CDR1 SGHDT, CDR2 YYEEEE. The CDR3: CASSQTGLEQFF. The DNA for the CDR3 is TGTGCCAGCAGCCAGACGGGGTTGGAGCAGTTCTTC.

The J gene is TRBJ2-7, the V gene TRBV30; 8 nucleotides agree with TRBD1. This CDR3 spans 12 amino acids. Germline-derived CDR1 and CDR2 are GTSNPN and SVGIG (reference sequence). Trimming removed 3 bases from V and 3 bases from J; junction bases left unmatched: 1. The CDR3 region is CAWSGQGYEQYF. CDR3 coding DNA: TGTGCCTGGAGCGGACAGGGCTACGAGCAGTACTTC. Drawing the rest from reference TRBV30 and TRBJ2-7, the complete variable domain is SQTIHQWPATLVQPVGSPLSLECTVEGTSNPNLYWYRQAAGRGLQLLFYSVGIGQISSEVPQNLSASRPQDRQFILSSKKLLLSDSGFYLCAWSGQGYEQYFGPGTRLTVT.

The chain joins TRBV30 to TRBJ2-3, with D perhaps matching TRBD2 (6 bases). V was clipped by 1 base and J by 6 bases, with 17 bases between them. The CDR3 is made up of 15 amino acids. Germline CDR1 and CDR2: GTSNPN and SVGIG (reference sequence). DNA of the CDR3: TGTGCCTGGAGTGACGGCGGGGTGCCCTCGGATACGCAGTATTTT. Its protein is CAWSDGGVPSDTQYF.

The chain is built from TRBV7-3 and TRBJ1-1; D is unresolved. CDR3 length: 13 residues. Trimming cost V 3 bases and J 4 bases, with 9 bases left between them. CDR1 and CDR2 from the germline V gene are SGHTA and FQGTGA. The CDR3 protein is CASSFSLTTEAFF. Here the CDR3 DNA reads TGTGCCAGCAGCTTCAGCCTTACCACTGAAGCTTTCTTT.

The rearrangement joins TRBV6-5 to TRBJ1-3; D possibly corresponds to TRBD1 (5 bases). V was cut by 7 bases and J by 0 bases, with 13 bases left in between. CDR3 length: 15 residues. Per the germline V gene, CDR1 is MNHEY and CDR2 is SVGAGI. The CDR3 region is CASNRDPFSGNTIYF. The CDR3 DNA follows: TGTGCCAGCAATAGGGACCCCTTCTCTGGAAACACCATATATTTT.

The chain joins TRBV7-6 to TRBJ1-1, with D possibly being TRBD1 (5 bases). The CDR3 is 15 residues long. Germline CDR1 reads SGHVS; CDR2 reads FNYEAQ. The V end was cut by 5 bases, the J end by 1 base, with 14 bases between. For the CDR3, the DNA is TGTGCCAGCAGCCCTAGTTCAGGGAGGAACACTGAAGCTTTCTTT. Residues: CASSPSSGRNTEAFF.

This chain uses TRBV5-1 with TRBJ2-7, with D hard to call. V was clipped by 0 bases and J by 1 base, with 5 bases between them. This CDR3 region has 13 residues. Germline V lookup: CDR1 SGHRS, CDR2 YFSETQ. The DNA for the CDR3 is TGCGCCAGCAGCTTGGCTCTATCCTACGAGCAGTACTTC. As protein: CASSLALSYEQYF.

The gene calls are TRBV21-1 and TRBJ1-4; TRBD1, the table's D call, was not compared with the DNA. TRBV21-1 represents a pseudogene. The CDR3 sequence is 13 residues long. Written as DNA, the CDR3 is TGTGCCAGCAGCAAAGACAGGGATGAAAAACTGTTTTTT. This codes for CASSKDRDEKLFF.

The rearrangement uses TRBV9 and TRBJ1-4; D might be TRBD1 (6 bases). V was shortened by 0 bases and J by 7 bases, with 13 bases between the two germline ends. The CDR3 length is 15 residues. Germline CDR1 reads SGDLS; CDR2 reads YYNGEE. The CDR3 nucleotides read TGTGCCAGCAGCGTAGCGGGGGGGCTTGGTGAAAAACTGTTTTTT. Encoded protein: CASSVAGGLGEKLFF.

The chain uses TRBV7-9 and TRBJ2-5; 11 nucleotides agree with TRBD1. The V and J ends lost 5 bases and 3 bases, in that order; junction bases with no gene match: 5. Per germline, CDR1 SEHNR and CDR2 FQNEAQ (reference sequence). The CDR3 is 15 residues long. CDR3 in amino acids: CASSPWTGGEETQYF. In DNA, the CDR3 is TGTGCCAGCAGCCCTTGGACAGGGGGCGAAGAGACCCAGTACTTC.

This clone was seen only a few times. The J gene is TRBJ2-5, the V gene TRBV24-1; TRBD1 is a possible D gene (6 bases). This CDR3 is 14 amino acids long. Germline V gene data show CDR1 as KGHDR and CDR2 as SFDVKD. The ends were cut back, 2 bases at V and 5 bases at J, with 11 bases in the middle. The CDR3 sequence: CATSDSTGRETQYF. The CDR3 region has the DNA TGTGCCACCAGTGATTCAACAGGGCGGGAGACCCAGTACTTC.

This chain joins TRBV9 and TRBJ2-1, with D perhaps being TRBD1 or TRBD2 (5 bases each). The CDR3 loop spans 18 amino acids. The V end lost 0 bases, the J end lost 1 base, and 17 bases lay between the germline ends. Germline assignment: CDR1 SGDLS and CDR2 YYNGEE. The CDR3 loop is CASSVVAGPWGSYNEQFF. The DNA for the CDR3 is TGTGCCAGCAGCGTAGTGGCTGGACCCTGGGGGTCCTACAATGAGCAGTTCTTC.

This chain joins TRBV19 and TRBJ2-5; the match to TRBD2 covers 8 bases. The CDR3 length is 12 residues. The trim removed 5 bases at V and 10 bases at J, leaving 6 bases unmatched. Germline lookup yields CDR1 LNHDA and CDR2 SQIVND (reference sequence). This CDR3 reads CASSLGGADQYF. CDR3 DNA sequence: TGTGCCAGTAGTCTCGGGGGGGCTGACCAGTACTTC.